Below, 9 T cell receptor beta chains from the same sample are listed, as sequenced in a study of T cells after yellow fever vaccination. TCRdb reanalysed the 5' RACE reads using MiXCR and keeps one entry per CDR3 protein. Of 20,000 to 25,000 distinct CDR3 sequences in the sample, around 5.5% were seen once. The sequenced sample was PBMCs, either bulk or a sorted T-cell subset (CD4+, CD8+, memory, or dextramer-sorted; not recorded which), obtained more than 35 days after the first yellow fever vaccination. The receptor set was obtained from a man younger than 35 who received the YFV17D yellow fever vaccine.

This clonotype was detected many times. This chain uses TRBV29-1 with TRBJ1-1, with a possible D match to TRBD1 (5 bases). The CDR3 is 12 amino acids. Trimming shortened V by 4 bases and J by 5 bases, and 11 bases separated the two germline ends. Germline V lookup: CDR1 SQVTM, CDR2 ANQGSEA. The CDR3: CSVGQGDTEAFF. CDR3 sequence (DNA): TGCAGCGTTGGTCAGGGAGATACTGAAGCTTTCTTT.

This clonotype was seen many times. The chain couples TRBV19 to TRBJ1-1; no clear D gene. Trimming cost V 2 bases and J 5 bases, with 12 bases left between them. The CDR3 extends over 14 amino acids. In germline, CDR1 is LNHDA, CDR2 SQIVND (reference sequence). CDR3 nucleotides: TGTGCCAGTAGTATAAATGATTTGGGTACTGAAGCTTTCTTT. This encodes CASSINDLGTEAFF.

This clonotype was observed at least ten times. The genes are TRBV10-3 and TRBJ2-4, with 12 bases matching TRBD2. Germline V gene sequence: CDR1 ENHRY, CDR2 SYGVKD. V was clipped by 2 bases and J by 2 bases; unmatched bases: 1. This CDR3 has 16 residues. The CDR3 nucleotides are TGTGCCATCAGTGAGCTAGCGGGGGGGCCCAAAAACATTCAGTACTTC. Protein product: CAISELAGGPKNIQYF.

This clonotype was counted many times. This chain joins TRBV5-6 and TRBJ1-6; possibly TRBD1 for D (5 bases). The CDR3 sequence is 17 residues long. V was pared by 0 bases and J by 8 bases, with 18 bases between. Per germline, CDR1 SGHDT and CDR2 YYEEEE. In DNA form, the CDR3 reads TGTGCCAGCAGCTTGGGGCCCGGACATCCTGCGTATTCACCCCTCCACTTT. It is translated as CASSLGPGHPAYSPLHF.

In its sample, this clonotype was seen many times. The chain has TRBV20-1 and TRBJ1-1, with D perhaps matching TRBD1 (6 bases). Trimming removed 1 base at V and 6 bases at J, with 15 bases between. This CDR3 comprises 14 residues. Germline V lookup: CDR1 DFQATT, CDR2 SNEGSKA (reference sequence). The CDR3 DNA sequence: TGCAGTGCTAGAGCCACAGGGTTAATTTCTGAAGCTTTCTTT. Its translation: CSARATGLISEAFF.

This clonotype was detected many times. J is TRBJ1-1 and V is TRBV15; weak D call: TRBD1 (5 bases). Germline CDR1 and CDR2: LNHNV and YYDKDF (reference sequence). Deletions cut 3 bases from V and 3 bases from J, with 11 bases between. The CDR3 loop spans 14 amino acids. The CDR3 is CATSSEGVYTEAFF. CDR3 in DNA: TGTGCCACCAGCAGCGAAGGGGTATACACTGAAGCTTTCTTT. The entire variable domain, with the rest obtained from reference TRBV15 and TRBJ1-1, is as follows: DAMVIQNPRYQVTQFGKPVTLSCSQTLNHNVMYWYQQKSSQAPKLLFHYYDKDFNNEADTPDNFQSRRPNTSFCFLDIRSPGLGDTAMYLCATSSEGVYTEAFFGQGTRLTVV.

This clonotype appeared a few times. The rearrangement joins TRBV5-4 to TRBJ1-2, with D perhaps matching TRBD1 (5 bases). The CDR3 sequence is 12 residues long. The germline V and J ends were trimmed by 1 base and 6 bases, with 7 bases remaining between them. Germline CDR1 reads SGHNT; CDR2 reads YYREEE (reference sequence). CDR3 in amino acids: CASSLTGHGYTF. DNA of the CDR3: TGTGCCAGCAGCTTGACGGGACATGGCTACACCTTC.

In its sample, this clonotype was seen many times. CDR3 DNA: TGCAGTGCTAGCGCGCTCCGGGACACATTTAACTATGGCTACACCTTC. Protein product: CSASALRDTFNYGYTF. The chain is built from TRBV20-1 and TRBJ1-2, with D possibly being TRBD1 (6 bases). V shed 3 bases and J shed 1 base, with 18 bases lying between them. CDR3 length: 16 residues. Germline CDR1 is DFQATT and CDR2 is SNEGSKA (reference sequence).

This clonotype is judged medium-sized. The chain carries TRBV3-1 and TRBJ2-5; the D call may be TRBD1 or TRBD2 (6 bases each). With 4 bases removed from V and 1 base from J, the gap between germline ends came to 19 bases. The CDR3 is 17 amino acids. Germline CDR1 and CDR2: LGHDT and YNNKEL (reference sequence). The CDR3 DNA is TGTGCCAGCAGCCTCCTTGGGGGTGGGGGGCTCCAAGAGACCCAGTACTTC. Its translation: CASSLLGGGGLQETQYF.